This entry features one TCR beta chain sequence. As processed by the authors: Amplification of reference gene primers provided the estimated nucleated cell counts. The assay was immunoSEQ multiplex PCR, and TCRdb's table has in-frame clones only and misses some. Clone size and V and J calls were adopted from that table, with D and trimming inferred from the DNA. This table holds 25,000 to 30,000 clones, 70% to 90% found once. This record belongs to a study of blood T cell repertoires in COVID-19. Study-wide background: PBMCs, B-cell-depleted T cells, or T cells provided the cDNA or gDNA that made up the material.

This CDR3 comprises 12 residues. From germline, CDR1 is SNHLY and CDR2 FYNNEI. Trimming took off 4 bases at V and 8 bases at J, with 11 bases between the two ends. The clonotype comes from a human donor in a cohort sampled during active COVID-19. The chain recombines TRBV2 with TRBJ1-2, with D perhaps matching TRBD1 (5 bases). The sample was peripheral blood. The DNA for the CDR3 is TGTGCCAGCAGTGGGCCCGGGGGGGGCTACACCTTC. Translated: CASSGPGGGYTF.